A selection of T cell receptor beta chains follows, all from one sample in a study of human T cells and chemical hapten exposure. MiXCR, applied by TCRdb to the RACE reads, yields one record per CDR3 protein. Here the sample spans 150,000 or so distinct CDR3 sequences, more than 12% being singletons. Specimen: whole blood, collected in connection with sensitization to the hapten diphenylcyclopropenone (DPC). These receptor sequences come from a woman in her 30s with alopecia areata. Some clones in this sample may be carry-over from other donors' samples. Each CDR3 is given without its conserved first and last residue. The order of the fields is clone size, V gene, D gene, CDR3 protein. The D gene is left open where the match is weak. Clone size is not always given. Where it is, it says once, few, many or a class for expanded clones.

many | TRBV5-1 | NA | ASSRQGSSYNEQF
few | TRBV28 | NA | ASTSLSLAKNIQY
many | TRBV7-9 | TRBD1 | ASSGSRRGQEI
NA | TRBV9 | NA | ASSREVGTGELF
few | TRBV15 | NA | ATSSRLETQY
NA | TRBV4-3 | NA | ASSQDAGLAYGYT
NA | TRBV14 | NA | ASSQLGSLTDTQY
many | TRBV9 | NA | ASSPPLGGNEKLF
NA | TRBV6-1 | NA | ASSRREEAYEQY
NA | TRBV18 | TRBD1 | ASSLGQRTYEQY
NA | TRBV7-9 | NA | ASSLEVTGLTLH
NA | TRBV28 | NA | ASSLWADQREQY
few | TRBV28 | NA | ASSWPGGPQPQH
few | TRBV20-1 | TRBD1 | SARAWTGAEKLF
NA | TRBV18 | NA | ASSPPDLRGSGNTIY
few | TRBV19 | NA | ASSINDNPYEQY
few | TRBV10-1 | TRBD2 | ASSDTSGSLRRQF
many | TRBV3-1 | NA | ASSSLGDGRPMI
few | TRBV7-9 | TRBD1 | ASSSDRGIRNIQY
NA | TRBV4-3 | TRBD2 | ANSQDVREVWGNIQY
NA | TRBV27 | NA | ASSLGAGGYEQY
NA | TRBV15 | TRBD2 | ATSRTSGNTGELF
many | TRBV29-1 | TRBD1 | SARAGGGRESYT
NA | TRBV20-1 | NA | SARRTGTITGELF
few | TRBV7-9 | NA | ASSSTWLETQY
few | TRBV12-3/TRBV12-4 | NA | ASSLERRTDTQY
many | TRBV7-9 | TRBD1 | ASSPGQATDTQY